This TCR beta chain was recorded in a study of identical twins. Each cDNA held unique molecular identifiers, and template switching gave it a universal primer site. TCRdb ran MiXCR on the 5' RACE reads and lists one entry per CDR3 protein. Among about 460,000 distinct CDR3 sequences listed, 13% to 15% were seen once. V lost 0 bases to trimming and J lost 1 base; unmatched junction nucleotides: 2. The CDR3 runs to 16 residues. Germline V CDR1 and CDR2: SGHTA, FQGNSA. This clonotype was seen only a few times. Each donor (without exception) was a healthy Caucasian. This sample also belongs to another study, concerning yellow fever vaccine responses in identical twins. As that study records: In identical twins, vaccine T cell responses appeared partly shared and partly individual.

Sequenced material: CD4+ T cells sorted from blood. The rearrangement joins TRBV7-2 to TRBJ2-7; 11 bases fit TRBD2. The TCR comes from a woman aged 18-29 years in good health. The CDR3 DNA is TGTGCCAGCAGCTTAGCCGGGACTAGCGGTTCCTACGAGCAGTACTTC. It encodes CASSLAGTSGSYEQYF.